This TCR beta chain was sequenced in a study of CD8 T cells in ankylosing spondylitis. Study findings and constraints: Significant enrichment of disease-linked clones was reportedly seen in matched ankylosing spondylitis synovial fluid. Typical of ankylosing spondylitis blood, it appeared, was a TCR beta motif of roughly eight highly homologous variants.

There are 12 residues in the CDR3. V gave up 7 bases and J gave up 6 bases, with 16 bases separating them. Germline loops: CDR1 SQVTM, CDR2 ANQGSEA. Comment on this clonotype: Antigen unknown.

TCRdb re-analysed the 5' RACE reads in MiXCR, keeping a single row per CDR3 protein. This sample carries some 840,000 distinct CDR3 sequences, approximately 12% of them seen once, and the ten largest clones take 0.51%. The sample comprised blood, either unsorted or a sorted T cell fraction (not recorded which). This sequence joins TRBV29-1 and TRBJ2-7; D is possibly TRBD1 or TRBD2 (6 bases each). The receptor was derived from a male donor with ankylosing spondylitis. CDR3 protein: CSAGDTRVEQYF. The CDR3 DNA is TGCAGCGCGGGGGACACTCGAGTCGAGCAGTACTTC.